The table lists the clone carrying this TCR beta chain with many counts. This entry belongs to a study of low-dose radiotherapy and immunotherapy resistance in tumors. Overall study context: Cohort 1 patients were irradiated with 0.5 Gy fractions every 2 weeks to 6.5 Gy total. Cohort 2 was treated with 1 Gy per fraction every two weeks, amounting to 13 Gy across 26 weeks. Study patients were administered oral aspirin at 300 mg daily for four cycles from cycle 1 day 1.

There are 11 residues in the CDR3. Trimming removed 4 bases from V and 5 bases from J, with 6 bases in between. Per the germline V gene, CDR1 is SQVTM and CDR2 is ANQGSEA. With TRAV- and TRBV-specific primers, first-strand cDNA was made, covering the alpha and beta chains. PCR amplification of the TCRs was performed with Phusion for 20 PCR cycles, and it relied on a constant-region primer together with a V-primer adapter. TCRdb redid the calling of the reads with MiXCR, one entry per CDR3 protein. In the table there are about 84,000 distinct CDR3 sequences, roughly 17% of which are singletons. The time point: after trial treatment. The treatment was: LDRT plus nivolumab, ipilimumab, low-dose cyclophosphamide and aspirin (RACIN trial). All of the donors were given nivolumab, ipilimumab, aspirin, low-dose cyclophosphamide and low-dose radiotherapy as part of RACIN, a single-arm trial.

The origin of this receptor is a male donor with prostate cancer. The sample was PBMCs, taken after low-dose radiotherapy plus immunotherapy. The rearrangement joins TRBV29-1 to TRBJ2-1, with D tentatively TRBD1 (5 bases). The DNA for the CDR3 is TGCAGCGTTGTACAGGACAATGAGCAGTTCTTC. The encoded protein is CSVVQDNEQFF.